The rows below give T cell receptor beta chains drawn from one sample of a study of CXCR3-negative and CXCR3-positive naive CD8 T cells. TCRdb re-called the 5' RACE reads, yielding one record per CDR3 amino acid sequence without DNA. Reported are about 43,000 distinct CDR3 sequences; the ten largest clones contain roughly 10%. Source material: memory CD8+ T cells from blood. The receptors originated from a human donor in good health. Some clones in this sample may be carry-over from other donors' samples. Both conserved end residues are part of each CDR3. A clone size is listed for some rows: how often the clone was seen (once, few, many), or a class if it is expanded.

V gene	J gene	clone size	CDR3 protein
TRBV7-9	TRBJ2-3	-	CASSRGLAGSTDTQYF
TRBV4-2	TRBJ2-3	-	CASSQDGAGSSTDTQYF
TRBV12-3/TRBV12-4	TRBJ1-2	-	CASSPGASGYGGYTF
TRBV6-4	TRBJ2-2	-	CASSESDQTTGELFF
TRBV28	TRBJ2-5	medium-sized	CASSLLSGVQETQYF
TRBV4-3	TRBJ1-4	-	CASSQDREGPELFF
TRBV21-1	TRBJ1-1	-	CASSNSYGRGVEAFF
TRBV29-1	TRBJ2-1	-	CSGVSGGSINEQFF
TRBV4-3	TRBJ2-7	-	CASSQDGGLVWAEQYF
TRBV2	TRBJ2-3	-	CASSDFRDGGDTQYF
TRBV4-3	TRBJ1-1	-	CASSQEQETEAFF
TRBV10-2	TRBJ1-1	-	CASSESGVGETEAFF
TRBV12-3/TRBV12-4	TRBJ2-1	-	CASSVTGTSVYNEQFF
TRBV7-9	TRBJ1-2	-	CASSPRDSPYGYTF
TRBV6-2/TRBV6-3	TRBJ2-7	-	CASSPILYEQYF
TRBV18	TRBJ2-7	-	CASSPQAYEQYF
TRBV14	TRBJ2-7	-	CASSRGLTYEQYF
TRBV6-2/TRBV6-3	TRBJ2-1	-	CASSVDHSYNEQFF
TRBV14	TRBJ1-1	-	CASSQESTSVNTEAFF
TRBV6-2/TRBV6-3	TRBJ2-3	-	CASSYGTSGADTQYF
TRBV6-5	TRBJ2-7	-	CASGMSGYEQYF
TRBV29-1	TRBJ2-1	-	CSGRLDDEQFF
TRBV6-4	TRBJ2-1	-	CASSSDGESSYNEQFF
TRBV20-1	TRBJ2-7	-	CSARPKHPRYTYEQYF